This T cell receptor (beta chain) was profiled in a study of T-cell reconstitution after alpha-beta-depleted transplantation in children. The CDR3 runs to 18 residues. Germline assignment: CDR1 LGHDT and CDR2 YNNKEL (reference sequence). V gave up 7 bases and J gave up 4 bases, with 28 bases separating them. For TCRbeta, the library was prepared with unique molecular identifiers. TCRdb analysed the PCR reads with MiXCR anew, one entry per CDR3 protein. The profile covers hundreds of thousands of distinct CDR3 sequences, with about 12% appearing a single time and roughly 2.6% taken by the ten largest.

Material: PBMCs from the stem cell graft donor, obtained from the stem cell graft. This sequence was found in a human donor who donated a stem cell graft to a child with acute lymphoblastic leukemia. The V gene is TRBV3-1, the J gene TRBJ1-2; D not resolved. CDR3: CASTLPYPDPSSGYGYTF. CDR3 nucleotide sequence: TGTGCCAGCACCCTCCCATATCCGGATCCTTCGAGTGGCTATGGCTACACCTTC.